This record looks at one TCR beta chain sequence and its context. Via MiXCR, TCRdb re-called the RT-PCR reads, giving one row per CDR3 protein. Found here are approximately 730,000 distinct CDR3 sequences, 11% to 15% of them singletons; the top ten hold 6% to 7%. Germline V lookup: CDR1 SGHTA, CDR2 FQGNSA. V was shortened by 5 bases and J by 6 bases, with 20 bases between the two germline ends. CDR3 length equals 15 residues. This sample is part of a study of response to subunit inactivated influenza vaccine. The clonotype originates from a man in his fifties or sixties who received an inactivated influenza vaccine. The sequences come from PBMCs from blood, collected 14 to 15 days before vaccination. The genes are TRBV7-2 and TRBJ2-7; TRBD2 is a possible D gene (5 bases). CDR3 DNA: TGTGCCAGCAGCCCCGGGATACTTCCCGCTGCCGAGCAGTACTTC. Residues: CASSPGILPAAEQYF.